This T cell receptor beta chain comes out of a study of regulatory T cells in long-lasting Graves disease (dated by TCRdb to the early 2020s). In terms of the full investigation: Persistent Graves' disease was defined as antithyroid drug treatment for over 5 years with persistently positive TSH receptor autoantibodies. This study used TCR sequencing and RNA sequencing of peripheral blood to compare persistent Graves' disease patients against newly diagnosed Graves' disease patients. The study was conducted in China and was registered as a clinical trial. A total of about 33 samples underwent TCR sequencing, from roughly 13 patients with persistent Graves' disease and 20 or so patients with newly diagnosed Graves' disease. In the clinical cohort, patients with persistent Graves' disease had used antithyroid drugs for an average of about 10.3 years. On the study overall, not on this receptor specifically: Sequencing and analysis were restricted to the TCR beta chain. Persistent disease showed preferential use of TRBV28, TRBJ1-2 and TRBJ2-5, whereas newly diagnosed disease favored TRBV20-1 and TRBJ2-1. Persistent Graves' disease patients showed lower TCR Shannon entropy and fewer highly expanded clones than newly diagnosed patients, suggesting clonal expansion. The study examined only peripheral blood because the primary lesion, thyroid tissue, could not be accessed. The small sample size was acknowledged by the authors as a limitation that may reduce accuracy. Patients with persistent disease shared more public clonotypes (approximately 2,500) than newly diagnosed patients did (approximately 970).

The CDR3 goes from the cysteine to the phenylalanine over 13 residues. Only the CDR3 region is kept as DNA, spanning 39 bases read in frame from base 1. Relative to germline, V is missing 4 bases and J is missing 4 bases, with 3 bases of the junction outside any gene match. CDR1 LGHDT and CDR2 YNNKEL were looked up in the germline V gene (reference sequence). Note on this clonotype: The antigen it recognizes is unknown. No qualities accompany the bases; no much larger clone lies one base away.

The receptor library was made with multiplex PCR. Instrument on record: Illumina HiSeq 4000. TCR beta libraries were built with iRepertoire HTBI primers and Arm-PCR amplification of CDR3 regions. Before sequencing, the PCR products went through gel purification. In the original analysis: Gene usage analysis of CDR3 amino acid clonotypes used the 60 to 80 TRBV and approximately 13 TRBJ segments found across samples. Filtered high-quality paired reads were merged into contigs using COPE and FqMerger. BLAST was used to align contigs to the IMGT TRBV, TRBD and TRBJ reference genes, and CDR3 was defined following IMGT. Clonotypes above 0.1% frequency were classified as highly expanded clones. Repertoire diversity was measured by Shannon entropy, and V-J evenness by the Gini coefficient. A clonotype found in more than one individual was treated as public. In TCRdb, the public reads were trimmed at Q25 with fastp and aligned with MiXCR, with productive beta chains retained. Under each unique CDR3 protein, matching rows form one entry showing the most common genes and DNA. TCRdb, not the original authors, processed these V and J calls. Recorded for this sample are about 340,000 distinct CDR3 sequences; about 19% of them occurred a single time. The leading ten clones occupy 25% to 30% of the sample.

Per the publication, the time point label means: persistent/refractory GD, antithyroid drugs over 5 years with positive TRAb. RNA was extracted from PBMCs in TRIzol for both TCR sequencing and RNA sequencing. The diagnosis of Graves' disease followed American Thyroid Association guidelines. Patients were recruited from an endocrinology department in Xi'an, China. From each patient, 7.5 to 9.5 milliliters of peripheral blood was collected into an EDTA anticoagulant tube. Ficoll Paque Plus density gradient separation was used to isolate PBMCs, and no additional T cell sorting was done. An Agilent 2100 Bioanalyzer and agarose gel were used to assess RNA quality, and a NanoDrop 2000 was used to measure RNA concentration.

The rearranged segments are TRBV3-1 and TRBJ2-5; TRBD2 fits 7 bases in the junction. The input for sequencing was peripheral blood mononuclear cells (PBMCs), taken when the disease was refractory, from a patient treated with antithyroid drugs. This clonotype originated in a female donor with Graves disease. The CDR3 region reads CASSRGEGETQYF. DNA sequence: TGTGCCAGCAGCCGGGGGGAGGGAGAGACCCAGTACTTC.